One and the same sample provided the 16 T cell receptor beta chains below, sequenced in a study of post-analysis software for immune sequencing data (dated by TCRdb to about 2015). Points the paper makes about the study in general: Several TRBV segments, including TRBV5-6, TRBV5-1 and TRBV20-1, were significantly more frequent in patients than controls.

Their specific antigens are unknown. The library was made by PCR. Sequencing used an Illumina HiSeq 2500. Unique molecular identifiers were incorporated into TCR beta cDNA libraries to reduce PCR and sequencing biases. Using fastp at Q25 and MiXCR, TCRdb reprocessed the public reads and kept productive beta chains. When rows share a CDR3 protein, they turn into one entry using the most common DNA and genes. The sample contains roughly 430,000 distinct CDR3 sequences, 39% of them found a single time. Around 8% of the sample goes to the ten largest clones. Sequenced sample: blood. These receptors came from a girl aged 2 to 10 with multiple sclerosis.

This clonotype was observed a few times. This sequence joins TRBV6-5 and TRBJ2-1; D ambiguous. CDR1 is MNHEY and CDR2 is SVGAGI in the germline V gene. This CDR3 region has 16 residues. The V end was cut by 0 bases, the J end by 8 bases, with 17 bases between. The CDR3 sequence is CASSYSTGEGYDEQFF. Written as DNA, the CDR3 is TGTGCCAGCAGTTACTCGACCGGCGAAGGGTACGATGAGCAGTTCTTC.

The CDR3 region has the DNA TGTGCCAGCAGTCCTGGACAGTGGGACGAGCAGTACTTC. As protein: CASSPGQWDEQYF. The J gene is TRBJ2-4, the V gene TRBV6-1, with D possibly being TRBD1 (6 bases). The end of the DNA is better explained by TRBJ2-7, so the J call may be wrong. CDR3 length: 13 residues. The germline CDR1 and CDR2 sequences are MNHNS and SASEGT.

Here the CDR3 reads CASSLIVSSLDTQYF. The CDR3 DNA is TGTGCCAGCAGTTTAATCGTTTCTAGCCTGGATACGCAGTATTTT. The V call is TRBV28, the J call TRBJ2-3; possibly TRBD2 for D (5 bases). CDR1 and CDR2 (germline): MDHEN, SYDVKM. Trimming cost V 2 bases and J 6 bases, with 15 bases left between them. The CDR3 covers 15 residues.

V and J are TRBV7-9 and TRBJ1-2; D is ambiguous. Germline V gene sequence: CDR1 SEHNR, CDR2 FQNEAQ (reference sequence). Deletions cut 5 bases from V and 4 bases from J, with 23 bases between. CDR3 length equals 17 residues. For the CDR3, the DNA is TGTGCCAGCAGCACCACCGGATCAGGTTCTAAACGCTATGGCTACACCTTC. It codes for CASSTTGSGSKRYGYTF.

The chain employs TRBV20-1 and TRBJ2-7, with 13 bases matching TRBD2. The V gene's germline CDR1 is DFQATT and CDR2 SNEGSKA (reference sequence). This CDR3 region has 14 residues. V lost 3 bases and J lost 7; bases outside the gene matches: 6. CDR3 in amino acids: CSASRLAGGLEQYF. The CDR3, as DNA: TGCAGTGCTAGTAGACTAGCGGGAGGATTGGAGCAGTACTTC.

The chain couples TRBV6-2 or TRBV6-3 to TRBJ2-7; TRBD2 aligns across 9 bases. The CDR3 is made up of 16 amino acids. The germline V gene has CDR1 MNHEY and CDR2 SVGEGT. Germline trimming cut 6 bases from V and 4 bases from J; bases unmatched to any gene: 13. Written as DNA, the CDR3 is TGTGCCAGCAGACGATACGGGACTAGCCTAAGTTACGAGCAGTACTTC. Translated, it gives CASRRYGTSLSYEQYF.

This clonotype was counted between two and nine times. This chain joins TRBV2 and TRBJ2-3; 10 bases map to TRBD1. This CDR3 is 14 amino acids long. The germline V gene encodes CDR1 SNHLY and CDR2 FYNNEI. Losses at the gene ends were 6 bases for V and 3 bases for J; bases not matched to a gene: 3. The CDR3 bases are TGTGCCAGCAGATGGGACAGGGGTACAGATACGCAGTATTTT. Translation: CASRWDRGTDTQYF.

The chain has TRBV12-3 or TRBV12-4 and TRBJ2-7; either TRBD1 or TRBD2 may supply D (5 bases each). This CDR3 spans 14 amino acids. Trimming stripped 1 base from V and 4 bases from J, with 11 bases between. The CDR3 here is CASSLGGRGYEQYF. CDR3 nucleotide sequence: TGTGCCAGCAGTTTAGGGGGGAGAGGATACGAGCAGTACTTC.

This clonotype was seen repeatedly, ten times or more. The CDR3 protein is CASGQAGGFHEQFF. Written as DNA, the CDR3 is TGTGCCAGCGGACAGGCGGGAGGGTTCCATGAGCAGTTCTTC. The chain is built from TRBV2 and TRBJ2-1, with 9 bases that match TRBD2. CDR1 SNHLY and CDR2 FYNNEI come from the germline V gene. CDR3 length: 14 residues. J lost 8 bases, V lost 8 bases, and 10 bases had no gene match.

The gene calls are TRBV5-1 and TRBJ2-6, with D possibly matching TRBD1 (6 bases). CDR3 length: 17 amino acids. Germline CDR1 is SGHRS and CDR2 is YFSETQ. V lost 0 bases and J lost 0, with 10 bases in between. CDR3 amino acids: CASSLVVGASGANVLTF. CDR3 DNA sequence: TGCGCCAGCAGCTTGGTCGTGGGGGCCTCTGGGGCCAACGTCCTGACTTTC.

The table lists this clonotype with many counts. The J gene is TRBJ2-1, the V gene TRBV29-1; 7 nucleotides align to TRBD1. Trimming cost V 6 bases and J 5 bases; bases outside gene matches: 7. Germline V gene data show CDR1 as SQVTM and CDR2 as ANQGSEA. CDR3 length equals 13 residues. The CDR3 nucleotides read TGCAGCGTCGCCGGGACAGATAACAATGAGCAGTTCTTC. This translates into CSVAGTDNNEQFF.

This clonotype was observed a handful of times. The rearrangement links TRBV7-6 to TRBJ1-4, with a weak D call TRBD1 (5 bases). V was cut by 1 base and J by 5 bases, with 8 bases left in between. CDR1 and CDR2 (germline): SGHVS, FNYEAQ. The CDR3 is made up of 14 amino acids. CDR3 protein: CASSLVQGNEKLFF. The CDR3 DNA follows: TGTGCCAGCAGCTTAGTTCAGGGAAATGAAAAACTGTTTTTT.

In this sample, this clonotype turned up a few times. V usage is TRBV27 and J usage is TRBJ1-2, with D tentatively TRBD1 (5 bases). Trimming took 6 bases from V and 0 from J, leaving 8 bases between them. CDR3 length: 13 residues. Looked up from germline, CDR1 is MNHEY and CDR2 is SMNVEV (reference sequence). The CDR3 here is CASRQASNYGYTF. CDR3 DNA sequence: TGTGCCAGCAGACAGGCCTCTAACTATGGCTACACCTTC.

This clonotype was counted a few times. This CDR3 is CASSYQGGKNIQYF. Written as DNA, the CDR3 is TGTGCCAGCAGTTACCAGGGTGGCAAAAACATTCAGTACTTC. J is TRBJ2-4 and V is TRBV6-5; D may be TRBD1 (5 bases). Between the trimmed V and J ends, which lost 2 bases and 3 bases, there was a span of 8 bases. The CDR3 is 14 amino acids. Per germline, CDR1 MNHEY and CDR2 SVGAGI.

Concerning this clonotype: A junction end diverges from the germline sequence, so it may reflect a read error. The chain carries TRBV7-6 and TRBJ1-2, with TRBD1 matching over 7 bases. The CDR3 runs 15 residues. Germline-derived CDR1 and CDR2 are SGHVS and FNYEAQ. The CDR3 nucleotides are TGTGCCAGCAGCCCCACTGGACAGGCTAACTACGGCTACACCTTC. This gives the protein CASSPTGQANYGYTF.

This clonotype was detected a few times. The chain joins TRBV29-1 to TRBJ1-5; D is uncertain. This CDR3 comprises 12 residues. Germline lookup yields CDR1 SQVTM and CDR2 ANQGSEA. Trimming cost V 4 bases and J 0 bases, with 4 bases left between them. CDR3 amino acids: CSVADSNQPQHF. The DNA of the CDR3 is TGCAGCGTTGCGGATAGCAATCAGCCCCAGCATTTT.